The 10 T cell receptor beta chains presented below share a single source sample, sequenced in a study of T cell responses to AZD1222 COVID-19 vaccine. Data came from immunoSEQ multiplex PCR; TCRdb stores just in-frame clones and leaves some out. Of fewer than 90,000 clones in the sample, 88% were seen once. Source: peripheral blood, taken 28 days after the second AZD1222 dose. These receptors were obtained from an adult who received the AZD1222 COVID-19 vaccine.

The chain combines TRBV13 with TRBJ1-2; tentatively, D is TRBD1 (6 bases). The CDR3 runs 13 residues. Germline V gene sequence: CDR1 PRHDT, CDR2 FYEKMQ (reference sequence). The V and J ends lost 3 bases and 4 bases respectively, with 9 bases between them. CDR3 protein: CASSLDSFYGYTF. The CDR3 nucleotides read TGTGCCAGCAGCTTGGACAGTTTCTATGGCTACACCTTC.

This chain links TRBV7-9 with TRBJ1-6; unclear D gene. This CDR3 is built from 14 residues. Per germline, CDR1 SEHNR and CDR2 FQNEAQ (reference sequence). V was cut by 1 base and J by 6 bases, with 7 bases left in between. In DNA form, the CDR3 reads TGTGCCAGCAGCTTAGTACAAAGTAATTCACCCCTCCACTTT. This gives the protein CASSLVQSNSPLHF.

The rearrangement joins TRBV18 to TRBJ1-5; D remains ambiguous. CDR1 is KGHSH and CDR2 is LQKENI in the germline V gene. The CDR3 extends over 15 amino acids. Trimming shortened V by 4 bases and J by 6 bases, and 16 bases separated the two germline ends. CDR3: CASSLSGRTGQPQHF. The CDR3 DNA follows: TGTGCCAGCTCACTGTCGGGTCGAACGGGTCAGCCCCAGCATTTT.

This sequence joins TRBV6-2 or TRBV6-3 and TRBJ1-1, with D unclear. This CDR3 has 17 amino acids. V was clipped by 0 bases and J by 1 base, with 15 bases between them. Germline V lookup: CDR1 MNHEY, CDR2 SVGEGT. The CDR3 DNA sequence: TGTGCCAGCAGTTACTCGATCGCCCCTTACTCGAACACTGAAGCTTTCTTT. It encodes CASSYSIAPYSNTEAFF.

The CDR3 reads CAISSAGTAGGNEQFF. The CDR3, as DNA: TGTGCCATCAGCTCGGCGGGGACGGCGGGGGGGAATGAGCAGTTCTTC. This sequence joins TRBV10-3 and TRBJ2-1; 9 bases line up with TRBD2. Germline V lookup: CDR1 ENHRY, CDR2 SYGVKD. The CDR3 is 16 residues long. V trimming: 6 bases; J trimming: 7 bases; junction bases outside the gene matches: 13.

The chain's CDR3 is CASSQVDRDSYEQYF. CDR3 coding DNA: TGTGCCAGCAGCCAAGTCGACAGGGATTCCTACGAGCAGTACTTC. The gene calls are TRBV4-2 and TRBJ2-7, with 7 nucleotides matching TRBD1. This CDR3 is built from 15 residues. The germline V gene encodes CDR1 LGHNA and CDR2 YNFKEQ. The trim removed 1 base at V and 1 base at J, leaving 4 bases unmatched.

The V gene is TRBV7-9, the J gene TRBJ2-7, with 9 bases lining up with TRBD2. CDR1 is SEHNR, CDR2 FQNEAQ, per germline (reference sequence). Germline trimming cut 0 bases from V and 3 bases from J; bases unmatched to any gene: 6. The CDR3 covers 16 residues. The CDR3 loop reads CASSLARGLAFYEQYF. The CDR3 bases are TGTGCCAGCAGCTTAGCCCGCGGACTAGCGTTCTACGAGCAGTACTTC.

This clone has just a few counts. CDR3 amino acids: CASSQEGRSSYGYTF. The CDR3 bases are TGCGCCAGCAGCCAAGAAGGAAGGTCGTCTTATGGCTACACCTTC. This sequence joins TRBV4-1 and TRBJ1-2; D gene unclear. Trimming took off 0 bases at V and 5 bases at J, with 13 bases between the two ends. CDR3 length: 15 residues. CDR1 MGHRA and CDR2 YSYEKL come from the germline V gene.

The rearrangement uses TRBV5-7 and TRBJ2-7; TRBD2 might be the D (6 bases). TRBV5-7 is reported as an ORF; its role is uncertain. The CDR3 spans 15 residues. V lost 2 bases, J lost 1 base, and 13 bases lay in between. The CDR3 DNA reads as TGTGCCAGCAGCTTCGGGCGGGACTGTTCCTACGAGCAGTACTTC. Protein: CASSFGRDCSYEQYF.

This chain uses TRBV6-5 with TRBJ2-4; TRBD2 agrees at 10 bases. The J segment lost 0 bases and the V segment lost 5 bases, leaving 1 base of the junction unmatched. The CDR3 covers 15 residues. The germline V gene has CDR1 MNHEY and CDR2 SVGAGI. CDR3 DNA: TGTGCCAGCAGTCGACTAGCGGGAGCCAAAAACATTCAGTACTTC. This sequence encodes CASSRLAGAKNIQYF.